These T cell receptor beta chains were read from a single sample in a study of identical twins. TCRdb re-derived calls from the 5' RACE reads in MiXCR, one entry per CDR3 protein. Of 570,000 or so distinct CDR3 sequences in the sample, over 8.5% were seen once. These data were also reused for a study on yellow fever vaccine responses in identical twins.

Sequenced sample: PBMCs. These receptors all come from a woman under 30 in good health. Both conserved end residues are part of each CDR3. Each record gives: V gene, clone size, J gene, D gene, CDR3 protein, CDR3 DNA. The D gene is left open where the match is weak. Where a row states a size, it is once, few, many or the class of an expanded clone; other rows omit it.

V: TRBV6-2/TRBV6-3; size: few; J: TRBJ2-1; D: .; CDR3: CASTRDSLVQNEQFF; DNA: TGTGCCAGCACGAGGGACTCCCTAGTACAAAATGAGCAGTTCTTC
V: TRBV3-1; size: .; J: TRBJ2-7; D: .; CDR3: CASSQAWGLEQYF; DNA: TGTGCCAGCAGCCAAGCATGGGGACTGGAGCAGTACTTC
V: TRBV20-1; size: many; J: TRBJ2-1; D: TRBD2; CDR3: CSAEPTGLAGDSYNEQFF; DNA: TGCAGTGCCGAACCTACGGGACTAGCGGGAGATTCCTACAATGAGCAGTTCTTC
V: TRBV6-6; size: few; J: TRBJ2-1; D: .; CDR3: CASSDLNNEQFF; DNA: TGTGCCAGCAGTGACCTAAACAATGAGCAGTTCTTC
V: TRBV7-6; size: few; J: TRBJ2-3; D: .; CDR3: CASNREGPEDTDTQYF; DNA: TGTGCCAGCAATCGGGAAGGGCCCGAGGATACAGATACGCAGTATTTT
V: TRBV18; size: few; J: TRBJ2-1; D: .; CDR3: CASSPPFSSYNEQFF; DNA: TGTGCCAGCTCACCACCGTTTAGCTCCTACAATGAGCAGTTCTTC
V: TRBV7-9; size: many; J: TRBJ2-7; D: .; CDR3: CASSAPGGYEQYF; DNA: TGTGCCAGCAGCGCCCCTGGGGGGTACGAGCAGTACTTC
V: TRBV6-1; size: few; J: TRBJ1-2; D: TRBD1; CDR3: CASSGQGSSYGYTF; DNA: TGTGCCAGCAGTGGACAGGGAAGTTCCTATGGCTACACCTTC
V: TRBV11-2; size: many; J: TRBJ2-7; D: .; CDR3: CASSPDRDIYEQYF; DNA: TGTGCCAGCAGCCCGGACAGAGATATCTACGAGCAGTACTTC
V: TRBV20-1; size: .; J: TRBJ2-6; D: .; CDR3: CSARKFGGPSSGANVLTF; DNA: TGCAGTGCTAGGAAATTTGGGGGGCCCTCCTCTGGGGCCAACGTCCTGACTTTC
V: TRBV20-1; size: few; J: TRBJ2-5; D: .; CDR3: CSASPGTAYASQYF; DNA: TGCAGTGCTAGCCCGGGGACGGCCTATGCTTCTCAGTACTTC
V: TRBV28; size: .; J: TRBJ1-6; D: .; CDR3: CASGKGSSSPLHF; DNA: TGTGCCAGCGGCAAAGGGTCTAGTTCACCCCTCCACTTT
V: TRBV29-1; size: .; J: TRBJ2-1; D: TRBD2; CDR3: CSVEGTLAAQFF; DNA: TGCAGCGTTGAGGGAACACTAGCGGCCCAGTTCTTC
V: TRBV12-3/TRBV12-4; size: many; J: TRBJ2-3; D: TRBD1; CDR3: CASRTTGVTDTQYF; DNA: TGTGCCAGCAGGACAACAGGGGTCACAGATACGCAGTATTTT
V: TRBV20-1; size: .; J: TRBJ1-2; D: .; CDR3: CSANKDGRYGYTF; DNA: TGCAGTGCGAACAAAGACGGTAGATATGGCTACACCTTC
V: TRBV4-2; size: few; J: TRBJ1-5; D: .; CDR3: CASSQGGESNQPQHF; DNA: TGTGCCAGCAGCCAGGGGGGGGAAAGCAATCAGCCCCAGCATTTT
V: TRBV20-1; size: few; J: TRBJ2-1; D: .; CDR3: CSARDWRPKNEQFF; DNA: TGCAGTGCTAGAGATTGGAGACCAAAGAATGAGCAGTTCTTC
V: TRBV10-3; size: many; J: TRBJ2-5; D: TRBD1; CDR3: CAISVTGTGGRETQYF; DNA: TGTGCCATCAGCGTCACCGGGACAGGGGGGAGAGAGACCCAGTACTTC
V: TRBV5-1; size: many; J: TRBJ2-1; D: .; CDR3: CASSLELRAFYNEQFF; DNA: TGCGCCAGCAGCTTGGAGCTGCGGGCTTTTTACAATGAGCAGTTCTTC
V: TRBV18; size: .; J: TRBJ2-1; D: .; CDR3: CASSPESRVNEQFF; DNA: TGTGCCAGCTCTCCAGAGAGCAGGGTCAATGAGCAGTTCTTC
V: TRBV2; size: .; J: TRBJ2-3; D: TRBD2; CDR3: CASSEALGGGNTDTQYF; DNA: TGTGCCAGCAGTGAAGCGCTTGGCGGGGGAAACACAGATACGCAGTATTTT
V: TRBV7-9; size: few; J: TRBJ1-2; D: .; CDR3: CASSFGTNLYGYTF; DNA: TGTGCCAGCAGCTTCGGGACAAACCTCTATGGCTACACCTTC
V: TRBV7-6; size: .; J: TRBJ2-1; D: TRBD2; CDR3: CASSSRTSGSDNEQFF; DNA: TGTGCCAGCAGCTCAAGGACTAGCGGGAGTGACAATGAGCAGTTCTTC
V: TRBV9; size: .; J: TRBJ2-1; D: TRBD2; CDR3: CASSVEASGSPHLVNEQFF; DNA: TGTGCCAGCAGCGTAGAGGCTAGCGGGAGTCCCCACTTGGTCAATGAGCAGTTCTTC
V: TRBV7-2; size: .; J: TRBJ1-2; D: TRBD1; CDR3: CASSVRQGSYTF; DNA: TGTGCCAGCAGCGTCCGACAGGGGAGCTACACCTTC
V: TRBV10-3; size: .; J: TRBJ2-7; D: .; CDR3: CAISDSSFYEQYF; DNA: TGTGCCATCAGTGATTCTAGCTTCTACGAGCAGTACTTC
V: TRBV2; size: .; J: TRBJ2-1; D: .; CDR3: CASISNEQFF; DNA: TGTGCCAGCATTAGCAATGAGCAGTTCTTC
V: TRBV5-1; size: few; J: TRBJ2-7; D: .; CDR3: CASNNQGANEQYF; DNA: TGCGCCAGCAACAACCAGGGTGCCAACGAGCAGTACTTC